This T cell receptor (beta chain) was sequenced for a study of T cell responses to AZD1222 COVID-19 vaccine. Study-wide points: There were mostly white British donors and more females than males, and clonal diversity was possibly underestimated. Spike-specific TCR breadth and depth went up after people got two AZD1222 doses.

Germline V CDR1 and CDR2: MNHEY, SMNVEV (reference sequence). V was clipped by 8 bases and J by 0 bases, with 10 bases between them. The CDR3 contains 14 residues. The table came from immunoSEQ multiplex PCR; TCRdb's copy has only in-frame clones and leaves some out. The sample shows some 130,000 clones, approximately 84% of them seen only once. About this clone: Its target is not known. The same CDR3 can be traced to other DNA sequences in this sample.

The chain recombines TRBV27 with TRBJ2-2, with D tentatively TRBD1 (7 bases). This TCR was sampled from an adult in good health. The specimen was peripheral blood, collected on day 0 of AZD1222 vaccination. The CDR3 loop is CASRGTANTGELFF. Written as DNA, the CDR3 is TGTGCCAGCCGGGGGACAGCGAACACCGGGGAGCTGTTTTTT.